The rows below give T cell receptor beta chains drawn from one sample of a study of molecular identifiers for immune sequencing clone quantification. TCRdb analysed the PCR reads with MiXCR anew, one entry per CDR3 protein. The profile shows around 300,000 distinct CDR3 sequences, roughly a quarter of them singletons. The sequencing input was naive CD8+ T cells from blood, with Jurkat cell RNA spiked in. All receptors derive from a human donor in good health. Some libraries in this study had Jurkat cell RNA spiked in. Each CDR3 is given with its conserved first and last residue. D genes are given only for firm matches. For some rows the clone size is stated as once, few or many, or as a class when expanded; others skip it.

d_call	j_call	v_call	clone_size	cdr3_aa	cdr3_nt
NA	TRBJ2-1	TRBV30	many	CAWNSVSYNEQFF	TGTGCCTGGAATAGCGTTTCCTACAATGAGCAGTTCTTC
TRBD1	TRBJ1-1	TRBV2	NA	CASSYFGQGSLGGTEAFF	TGTGCCAGCAGTTACTTCGGACAGGGGTCTCTTGGGGGCACTGAAGCTTTCTTT
NA	TRBJ1-2	TRBV14	few	CASSHTSMGGSEGYTF	TGTGCCAGCAGCCACACATCCATGGGGGGCTCAGAAGGCTACACCTTC
TRBD2	TRBJ2-5	TRBV14	few	CASSQDLAGGRETQYF	TGTGCCAGCAGCCAAGACTTAGCGGGAGGGCGAGAGACCCAGTACTTC
NA	TRBJ1-2	TRBV13	few	CASSLGGIPYGYTF	TGTGCCAGCAGCTTAGGAGGGATCCCCTATGGCTACACCTTC
NA	TRBJ1-4	TRBV7-9	many	CASSSEDSTNEKLFF	TGTGCCAGCAGCTCCGAGGATTCAACTAATGAAAAACTGTTTTTT
NA	TRBJ2-7	TRBV7-6	many	CASRPAEGDEQYF	TGTGCCAGCAGACCCGCGGAAGGGGACGAGCAGTACTTC
TRBD2	TRBJ2-3	TRBV29-1	NA	CSLKSAGGRVGTDTQYF	TGCAGCTTGAAATCGGCGGGAGGTAGGGTCGGGACAGATACGCAGTATTTT
NA	TRBJ1-2	TRBV7-9	NA	CASSSTAQGPNCGYTF	TGTGCCAGCAGCTCAACCGCACAGGGCCCGAACTGTGGCTACACCTTC
NA	TRBJ2-1	TRBV29-1	few	CSVLGYGEQFF	TGCAGCGTTCTTGGGTACGGTGAGCAGTTCTTC
NA	TRBJ2-3	TRBV2	few	CASTLLRTLERGQDTDTQYF	TGTGCCAGCACGCTCCTAAGGACCTTAGAAAGGGGCCAGGATACAGATACGCAGTATTTT
NA	TRBJ2-7	TRBV9	many	CASSLPAPEQYF	TGTGCCAGCAGCCTACCAGCTCCCGAGCAGTACTTC
TRBD2	TRBJ2-7	TRBV20-1	NA	CSARMAAGHYEQYF	TGCAGTGCTAGAATGGCAGCGGGGCACTACGAGCAGTACTTC